This is a list of T cell receptor beta chains from one sample in a study of Ad26.COV2.S vaccination and SARS-CoV-2 variants. Using immunoSEQ multiplex PCR, the repertoire was profiled, and TCRdb retains in-frame clones only, with some absent. The table lists about half a million clones, 80% to 90% of them singletons. Specimen: peripheral blood, collected in a trial of Ad26.COV2.S vaccine versus placebo. These receptors were taken from a person aged 18 to 59 who received the Ad26.COV2.S COVID-19 vaccine or a placebo. CDR3s include the opening cysteine and the closing phenylalanine or tryptophan. Each record gives: D gene, V gene, clone size, J gene, CDR3 protein, CDR3 DNA. A D gene is named only where the DNA matches it firmly. For some rows the clone size is stated as once, few or many, or as a class when expanded; others skip it.

>NA|TRBV9|NA|TRBJ1-4
CASSNSRGDEKLFF
TGTGCCAGCAGCAACAGTCGCGGGGATGAAAAACTGTTTTTT
>NA|TRBV6-6|NA|TRBJ1-4
CASSPTTATNEKLFF
TGTGCCAGCAGTCCAACTACCGCAACTAATGAAAAACTGTTTTTT
>NA|TRBV7-4|NA|TRBJ2-6
CASSLESVSGANVLTF
TGTGCCAGCAGCTTAGAGAGTGTCTCTGGGGCCAACGTCCTGACTTTC
>TRBD1|TRBV28|NA|TRBJ1-4
CASRPDRDGEKLFF
TGTGCCAGCAGACCGGACAGGGATGGAGAAAAACTGTTTTTT
>NA|TRBV27|NA|TRBJ2-7
CASSLVYGTAPSEQYF
TGTGCCAGCAGTTTAGTTTACGGGACCGCCCCCTCCGAGCAGTACTTC
>NA|TRBV5-1|once|TRBJ2-7
CASSKGYTYEQYF
TGCGCCAGCAGCAAGGGGTATACCTACGAGCAGTACTTC
>NA|TRBV6-1|NA|TRBJ1-5
CASSEVPPSNQPQHF
TGTGCCAGCAGTGAGGTTCCACCTAGCAATCAGCCCCAGCATTTT
>TRBD2|TRBV23-1|NA|TRBJ2-5
CASSPGLAVNQYF
TGCGCCAGCAGTCCGGGACTAGCGGTTAACCAGTACTTC
>TRBD2|TRBV11-2|NA|TRBJ2-5
CASSLEKLAGRYQETQYF
TGTGCCAGCAGCTTAGAAAAACTAGCGGGGCGGTACCAAGAGACCCAGTACTTC
>NA|TRBV5-1|NA|TRBJ1-2
CASSRGQTHGYTF
TGCGCCAGCAGCAGAGGACAGACGCATGGCTACACCTTC
>TRBD2|TRBV6-6|few|TRBJ2-2
CASRVAGTNTGELFF
TGTGCCAGCAGAGTAGCGGGGACGAACACCGGGGAGCTGTTTTTT
>NA|TRBV5-1|NA|TRBJ2-3
CASSLAVGDTQYF
TGCGCCAGCAGCTTGGCCGTGGGAGATACGCAGTATTTT
>NA|TRBV10-1|NA|TRBJ2-1
CASSGPSNEQFF
TGCGCCAGCAGTGGGCCTTCCAATGAGCAGTTCTTC
>NA|TRBV5-1|NA|TRBJ2-1
CASSPQGSGVTNEQFF
TGCGCCAGCAGCCCACAAGGGTCGGGAGTTACCAATGAGCAGTTCTTC
>NA|TRBV7-9|NA|TRBJ1-1
CASSLSAENTEAFF
TGTGCCAGCAGCTTATCTGCGGAGAACACTGAAGCTTTCTTT
>NA|TRBV5-5|NA|TRBJ2-2
CASSLGDTGELFF
TGTGCCAGCAGCTTGGGAGACACCGGGGAGCTGTTTTTT
>TRBD1|TRBV19|NA|TRBJ1-5
CASSIKETGTGGSNQPQHF
TGTGCCAGTAGTATAAAAGAAACCGGGACAGGAGGGAGCAATCAGCCCCAGCATTTT
>NA|TRBV21-1|NA|TRBJ2-3
CASSKVEGKVRGGRDTQYF
TGTGCCAGCAGCAAAGTGGAGGGCAAGGTGCGGGGGGGCAGAGATACGCAGTATTTT
>NA|TRBV2|NA|TRBJ2-7
CASRFNRGEAYEQYF
TGTGCCAGCCGATTCAACCGCGGGGAAGCCTACGAGCAGTACTTC
>TRBD1|TRBV18|NA|TRBJ2-2
CASSPPGQGGTGELFF
TGTGCCAGCTCACCTCCGGGACAGGGGGGCACCGGGGAGCTGTTTTTT
>NA|TRBV6-2/TRBV6-3|NA|TRBJ2-1
CASSDGGAPNEQFF
TGTGCCAGCAGTGATGGTGGGGCTCCCAATGAGCAGTTCTTC
>NA|TRBV24-1|once|TRBJ2-2
CATSDPATQTGELFF
TGTGCCACCAGTGACCCCGCGACCCAAACCGGGGAGCTGTTTTTT
>NA|TRBV7-8|NA|TRBJ1-1
CASLGGTEAFF
TGTGCCAGCCTCGGGGGCACTGAAGCTTTCTTT
>NA|TRBV7-9|NA|TRBJ2-3
CASTPGEDTQYF
TGTGCCAGCACCCCAGGGGAAGATACGCAGTATTTT
>NA|TRBV7-2|NA|TRBJ1-1
CASSLGLRRRWDTEAFF
TGTGCCAGCAGCTTAGGCCTACGCAGGCGGTGGGACACTGAAGCTTTCTTT
>TRBD1|TRBV15|NA|TRBJ2-3
CATSNRDRGTRTQYF
TGTGCCACCAGCAACCGGGACAGGGGTACAAGGACGCAGTATTTT
>TRBD2|TRBV28|NA|TRBJ2-3
CASRGTSGSGTDTQYF
TGTGCCAGCAGGGGGACTAGCGGGAGCGGCACAGATACGCAGTATTTT
>NA|TRBV30|NA|TRBJ1-5
CAWSVREVQPQHF
TGTGCCTGGAGTGTCAGGGAGGTTCAGCCCCAGCATTTT
>NA|TRBV11-2|NA|TRBJ2-2
CASSSYRAPNTGELFF
TGTGCCAGCAGCAGCTACCGGGCCCCAAACACCGGGGAGCTGTTTTTT
>TRBD1|TRBV29-1|NA|TRBJ1-5
CSVVTKGTGSNQPQHF
TGCAGCGTTGTAACTAAGGGGACAGGGAGCAATCAGCCCCAGCATTTT
>NA|TRBV3-1/TRBV3-2|NA|TRBJ1-2
CASSQAGWEEGYTF
TGTGCCAGCAGCCAAGCGGGGTGGGAGGAGGGCTACACCTTC
>NA|TRBV30|NA|TRBJ2-5
CAWSHLGQETQYF
TGTGCCTGGAGTCACCTTGGGCAAGAGACCCAGTACTTC
>NA|TRBV7-8|NA|TRBJ1-1
CASSLARAGTEAFF
TGTGCCAGCAGCTTAGCTCGCGCTGGCACTGAAGCTTTCTTT
>TRBD2|TRBV29-1|NA|TRBJ2-5
CSIEGGDQETQYF
TGCAGCATCGAGGGAGGGGACCAAGAGACCCAGTACTTC
>NA|TRBV4-1|NA|TRBJ2-7
CASSQYGDSLYEQYF
TGCGCCAGCAGCCAATACGGAGACAGCCTCTACGAGCAGTACTTC
>NA|TRBV28|NA|TRBJ1-1
CASSLLPSGGTEAFF
TGTGCCAGCAGTTTATTACCATCCGGGGGAACTGAAGCTTTCTTT
>TRBD2|TRBV7-2|once|TRBJ2-1
CASSFLAGGPYFF
TGTGCCAGCAGCTTCCTAGCGGGAGGGCCCTATTTCTTC
>NA|TRBV7-2|NA|TRBJ1-2
CASSFVAENYGYTF
TGTGCCAGCAGCTTTGTAGCAGAGAACTATGGCTACACCTTC
>TRBD1|TRBV27|NA|TRBJ2-7
CASSTLNRGPFSYEQYF
TGTGCCAGCAGTACCCTCAACAGGGGGCCCTTTTCTTACGAGCAGTACTTC
>NA|TRBV3-1/TRBV3-2|NA|TRBJ2-3
CASSQQGPNTDTQYF
TGTGCCAGCAGCCAGCAGGGTCCTAACACAGATACGCAGTATTTT
>TRBD1|TRBV5-1|NA|TRBJ1-6
CASSWTGDNSPLHF
TGCGCCAGCAGCTGGACAGGGGACAATTCACCCCTCCACTTT
>NA|TRBV6-1|once|TRBJ2-7
CASSDLGQNYEQYF
TGTGCCAGCAGTGATTTAGGGCAGAACTACGAGCAGTACTTC
>NA|TRBV27|NA|TRBJ2-4
CASSGGGAGKNIQYF
TGTGCCAGCAGCGGGGGCGGGGCAGGAAAAAACATTCAGTACTTC
>TRBD1|TRBV28|NA|TRBJ1-2
CASRPTTGQPYGYTF
TGTGCCAGCAGACCGACGACGGGACAGCCCTATGGCTACACCTTC
>NA|TRBV5-4|NA|TRBJ2-7
CASTPGPEIRHEQYF
TGTGCCAGCACCCCGGGACCCGAGATCCGCCACGAGCAGTACTTC
>NA|TRBV30|once|TRBJ2-5
CAWVPKGTNPTETQYF
TGTGCCTGGGTACCTAAAGGGACAAACCCCACGGAGACCCAGTACTTC
>NA|TRBV3-1/TRBV3-2|NA|TRBJ1-4
CASSQLGRGEKLFF
TGTGCCAGCAGCCAATTAGGGAGGGGTGAAAAACTGTTTTTT
>NA|TRBV12-3/TRBV12-4|NA|TRBJ1-2
CAIWAGGYTF
TGTGCCATCTGGGCGGGTGGCTACACCTTC
>TRBD1|TRBV7-9|NA|TRBJ1-2
CASSQNQGAGYTF
TGTGCCAGCAGCCAAAACCAGGGGGCTGGCTACACCTTC
>TRBD2|TRBV3-1/TRBV3-2|NA|TRBJ2-6
CASSLGPAGASGANVLTF
TGTGCCAGCAGCCTTGGCCCAGCGGGGGCTTCTGGGGCCAACGTCCTGACTTTC